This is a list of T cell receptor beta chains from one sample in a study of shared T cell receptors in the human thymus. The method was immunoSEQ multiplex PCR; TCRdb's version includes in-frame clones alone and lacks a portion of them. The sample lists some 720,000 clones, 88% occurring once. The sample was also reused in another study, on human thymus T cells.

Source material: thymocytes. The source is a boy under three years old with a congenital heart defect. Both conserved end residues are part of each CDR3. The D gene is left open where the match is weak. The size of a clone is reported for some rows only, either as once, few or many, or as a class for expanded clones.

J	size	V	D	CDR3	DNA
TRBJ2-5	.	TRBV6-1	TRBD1	CASSAPGQGMEQYF	TGTGCCAGCAGTGCCCCGGGACAGGGGATGGAGCAGTACTTC
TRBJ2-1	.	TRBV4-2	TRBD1	CASSQDAGQVYNEQFF	TGTGCCAGCAGCCAAGATGCCGGACAGGTCTACAATGAGCAGTTCTTC
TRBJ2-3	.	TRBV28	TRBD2	CASSSLTSGRGGTQYF	TGTGCCAGCAGTTCACTGACTAGCGGGAGAGGGGGTACGCAGTATTTT
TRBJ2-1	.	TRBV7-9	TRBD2	CASSVSSGRACEQFF	TGTGCCAGCAGCGTTTCTAGCGGGAGAGCCTGTGAGCAGTTCTTC
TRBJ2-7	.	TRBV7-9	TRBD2	CASRAGGEYEQYF	TGTGCCAGCAGGGCGGGAGGGGAGTACGAGCAGTACTTC
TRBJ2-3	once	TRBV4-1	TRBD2	CASRNYSGRSDTQYF	TGCGCCAGCAGAAACTACAGCGGGAGGTCAGATACGCAGTATTTT
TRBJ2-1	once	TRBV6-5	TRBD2	CATGLAEASYNEQFF	TGTGCCACCGGACTAGCGGAAGCCTCCTACAATGAGCAGTTCTTC
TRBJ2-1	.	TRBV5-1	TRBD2	CASTFSSAHGTSLYNEQFF	TGCGCCAGCACCTTTAGCTCGGCTCACGGGACTAGCCTTTACAATGAGCAGTTCTTC
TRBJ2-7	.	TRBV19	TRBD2	CASKTLAGDDEQYF	TGTGCCAGTAAAACTCTAGCGGGAGACGACGAGCAGTACTTC
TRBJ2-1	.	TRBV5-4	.	CASSSTPYLAHYNEQFF	TGTGCCAGCAGCTCGACTCCCTATCTAGCGCACTACAATGAGCAGTTCTTC
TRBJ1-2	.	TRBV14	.	CASSQDPCYGYTF	TGTGCCAGCAGCCAAGATCCATGCTATGGCTACACCTTC
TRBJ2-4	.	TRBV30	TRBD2	CAWSVDTSGGDIQYF	TGTGCCTGGAGTGTAGATACTAGCGGAGGGGACATTCAGTACTTC
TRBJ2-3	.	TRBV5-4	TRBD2	CASSWGGSTYTQYF	TGTGCCAGCAGCTGGGGCGGGAGCACGTATACGCAGTATTTT
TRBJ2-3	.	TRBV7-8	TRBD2	CASSPGLAGGPHTDTQYF	TGTGCCAGCAGCCCGGGACTAGCGGGAGGCCCCCACACAGATACGCAGTATTTT
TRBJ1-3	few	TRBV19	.	CASHSNREPGNTIYF	TGTGCCAGTCACAGTAACAGGGAACCTGGAAACACCATATATTTT
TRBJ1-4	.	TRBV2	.	CASRGPGTFRERTNEKLFF	TGTGCCAGCAGGGGCCCCGGGACATTTAGAGAACGAACTAATGAAAAACTGTTTTTT
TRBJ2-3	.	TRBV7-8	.	CASSLVKGGSTDTQYF	TGTGCCAGCAGCTTAGTAAAAGGCGGGAGCACAGATACGCAGTATTTT